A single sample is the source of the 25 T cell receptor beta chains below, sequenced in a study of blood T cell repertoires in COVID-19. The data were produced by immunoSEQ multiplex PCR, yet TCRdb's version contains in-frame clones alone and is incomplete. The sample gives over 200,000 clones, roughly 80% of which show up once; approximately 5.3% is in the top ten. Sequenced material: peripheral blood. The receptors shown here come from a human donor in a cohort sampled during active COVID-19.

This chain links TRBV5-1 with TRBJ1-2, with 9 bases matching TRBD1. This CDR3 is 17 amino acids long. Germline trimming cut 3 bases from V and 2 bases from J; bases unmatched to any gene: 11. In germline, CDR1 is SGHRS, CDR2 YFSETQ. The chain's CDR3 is CASSSGQGRAFNYGYTF. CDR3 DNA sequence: TGCGCCAGCAGCTCGGGACAGGGCAGGGCGTTCAACTATGGCTACACCTTC.

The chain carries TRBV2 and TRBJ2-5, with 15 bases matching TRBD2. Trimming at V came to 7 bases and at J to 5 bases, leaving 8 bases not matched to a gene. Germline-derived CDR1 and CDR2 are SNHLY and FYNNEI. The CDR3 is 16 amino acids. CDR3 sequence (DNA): TGTGCCAGCACCCAAGGACTAGCGGGAGGGCAGGAGACCCAGTACTTC. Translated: CASTQGLAGGQETQYF.

CDR3 sequence reads: CASSPTGTEAFF. The CDR3 bases are TGTGCCAGCAGTCCCACAGGGACTGAAGCTTTCTTT. The chain joins TRBV2 to TRBJ1-1, with a tentative D call TRBD1 (6 bases). In germline, CDR1 is SNHLY, CDR2 FYNNEI. The CDR3 has 12 residues. The V gene lost 5 bases and the J gene lost 5 bases, with 9 bases spanning the gap.

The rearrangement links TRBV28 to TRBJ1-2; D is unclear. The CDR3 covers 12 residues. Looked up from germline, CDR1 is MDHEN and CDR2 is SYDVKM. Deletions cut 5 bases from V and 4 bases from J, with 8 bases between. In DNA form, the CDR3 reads TGTGCCAGCAGTCCAACACCCTATGGCTACACCTTC. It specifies CASSPTPYGYTF.

DNA of the CDR3: TGTGCCAGTGTAGGAGGGGGCGCGCCCCTTGGTCAGCCCCAGCATTTT. It translates to CASVGGGAPLGQPQHF. The chain carries TRBV19 and TRBJ1-5, with 7 bases lining up with TRBD1. This CDR3 is built from 16 residues. Per the germline V gene, CDR1 is LNHDA and CDR2 is SQIVND (reference sequence). Losses at the gene ends were 8 bases for V and 6 bases for J; bases not matched to a gene: 16. The full variable domain, its missing parts supplied by reference TRBV19 and TRBJ1-5, is DGGITQSPKYLFRKEGQNVTLSCEQNLNHDAMYWYRQDPGQGLRLIYYSQIVNDFQKGDIAEGYSVSREKKESFPLTVTSAQKNPTAFYLCASVGGGAPLGQPQHFGDGTRLSIL.

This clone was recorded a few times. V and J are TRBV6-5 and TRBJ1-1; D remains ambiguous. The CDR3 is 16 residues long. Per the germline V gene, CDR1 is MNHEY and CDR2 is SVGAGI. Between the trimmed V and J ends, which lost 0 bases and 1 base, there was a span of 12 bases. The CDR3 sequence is CASSYSNPGPNTEAFF. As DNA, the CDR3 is TGTGCCAGCAGTTACTCGAATCCAGGCCCGAACACTGAAGCTTTCTTT.

The CDR3 bases are TGTGCCAGCTCACCGACAGGGCTGGATTCTGGAAACACCATATATTTT. Encoded protein: CASSPTGLDSGNTIYF. The chain carries TRBV18 and TRBJ1-3; 7 nucleotides line up with TRBD1. Unmatched junction bases numbered 6, after V lost 3 bases and J lost 1 base. From germline, CDR1 is KGHSH and CDR2 LQKENI. The length of the CDR3 is 16 residues.

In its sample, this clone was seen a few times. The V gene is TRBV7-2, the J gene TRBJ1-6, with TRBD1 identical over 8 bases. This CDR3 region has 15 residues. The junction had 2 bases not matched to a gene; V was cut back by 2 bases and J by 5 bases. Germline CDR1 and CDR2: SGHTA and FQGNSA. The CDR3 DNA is TGTGCCAGCAGCTTACAACAGGGGGATAATTCACCCCTCCACTTT. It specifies CASSLQQGDNSPLHF.

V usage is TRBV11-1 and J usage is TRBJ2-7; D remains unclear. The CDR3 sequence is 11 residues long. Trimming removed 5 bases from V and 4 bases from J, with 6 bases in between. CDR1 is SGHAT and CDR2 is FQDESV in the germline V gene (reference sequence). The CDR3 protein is CASSLLYEQYF. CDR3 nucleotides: TGTGCCAGCAGCCTTCTTTACGAGCAGTACTTC.

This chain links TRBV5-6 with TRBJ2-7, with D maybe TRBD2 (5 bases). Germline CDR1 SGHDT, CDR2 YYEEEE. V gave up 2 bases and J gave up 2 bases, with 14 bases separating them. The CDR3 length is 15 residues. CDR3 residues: CASSLRSGLAYEQYF. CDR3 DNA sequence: TGTGCCAGCAGCTTAAGGAGCGGACTTGCCTACGAGCAGTACTTC.

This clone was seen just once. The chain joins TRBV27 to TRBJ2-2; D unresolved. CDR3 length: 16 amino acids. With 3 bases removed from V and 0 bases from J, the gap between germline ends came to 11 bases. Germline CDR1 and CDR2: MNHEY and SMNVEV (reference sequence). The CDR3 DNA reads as TGTGCCAGCAGTTTCCCCCCCGGTACGAACACCGGGGAGCTGTTTTTT. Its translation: CASSFPPGTNTGELFF.

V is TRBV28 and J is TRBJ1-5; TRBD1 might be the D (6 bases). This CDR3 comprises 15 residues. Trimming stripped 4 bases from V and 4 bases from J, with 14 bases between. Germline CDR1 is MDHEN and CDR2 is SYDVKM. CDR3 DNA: TGTGCCAGCAGTTATGTGGGGGCTGCAAATCAGCCCCAGCATTTT. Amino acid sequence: CASSYVGAANQPQHF. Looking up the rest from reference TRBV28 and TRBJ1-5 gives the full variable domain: DVKVTQSSRYLVKRTGEKVFLECVQDMDHENMFWYRQDPGLGLRLIYFSYDVKMKEKGDIPEGYSVSREKKERFSLILESASTNQTSMYLCASSYVGAANQPQHFGDGTRLSIL.

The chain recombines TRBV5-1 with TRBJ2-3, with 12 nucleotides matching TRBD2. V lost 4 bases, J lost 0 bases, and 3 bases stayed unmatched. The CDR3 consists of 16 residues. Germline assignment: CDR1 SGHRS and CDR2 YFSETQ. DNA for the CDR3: TGCGCCAGCAGCACCGGACTAGCGGGAAGCACAGATACGCAGTATTTT. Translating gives CASSTGLAGSTDTQYF.

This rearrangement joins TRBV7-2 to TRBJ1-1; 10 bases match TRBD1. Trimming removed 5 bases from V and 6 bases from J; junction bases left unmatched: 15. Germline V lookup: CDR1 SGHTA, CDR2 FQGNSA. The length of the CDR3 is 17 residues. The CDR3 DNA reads TGTGCCAGCAGCCTTCAACCTCCGGGACAGGGGAGGGCTGAAGCTTTCTTT. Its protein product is CASSLQPPGQGRAEAFF.

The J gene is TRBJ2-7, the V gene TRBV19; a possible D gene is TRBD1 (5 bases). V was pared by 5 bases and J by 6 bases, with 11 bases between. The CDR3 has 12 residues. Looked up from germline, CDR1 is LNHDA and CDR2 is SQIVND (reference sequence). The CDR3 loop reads CASSPRGSEQYF. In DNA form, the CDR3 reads TGTGCCAGTAGTCCAAGGGGAAGCGAGCAGTACTTC.

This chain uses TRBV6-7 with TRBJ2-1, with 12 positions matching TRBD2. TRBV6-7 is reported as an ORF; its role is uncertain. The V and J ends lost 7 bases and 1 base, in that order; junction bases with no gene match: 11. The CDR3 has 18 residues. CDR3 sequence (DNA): TGTGCCAGCATCAAGACTAGCGGGAGAGAGGAGTCCTACAATGAGCAGTTCTTC. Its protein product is CASIKTSGREESYNEQFF.

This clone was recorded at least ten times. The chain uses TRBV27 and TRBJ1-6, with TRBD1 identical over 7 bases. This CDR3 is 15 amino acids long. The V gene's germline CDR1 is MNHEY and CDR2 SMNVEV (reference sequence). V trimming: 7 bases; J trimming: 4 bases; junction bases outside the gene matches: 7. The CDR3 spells CASTDRDHYNSPLHF. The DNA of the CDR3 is TGTGCCAGCACCGACAGGGACCATTATAATTCACCCCTCCACTTT.

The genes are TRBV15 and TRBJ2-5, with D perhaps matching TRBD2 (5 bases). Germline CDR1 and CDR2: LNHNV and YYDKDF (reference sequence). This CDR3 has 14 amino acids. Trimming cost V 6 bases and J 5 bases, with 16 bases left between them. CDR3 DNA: TGTGCCACCAGAAAAATGAGGGCATGGGAGACCCAGTACTTC. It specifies CATRKMRAWETQYF. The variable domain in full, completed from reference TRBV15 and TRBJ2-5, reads DAMVIQNPRYQVTQFGKPVTLSCSQTLNHNVMYWYQQKSSQAPKLLFHYYDKDFNNEADTPDNFQSRRPNTSFCFLDIRSPGLGDTAMYLCATRKMRAWETQYFGPGTRLLVL.

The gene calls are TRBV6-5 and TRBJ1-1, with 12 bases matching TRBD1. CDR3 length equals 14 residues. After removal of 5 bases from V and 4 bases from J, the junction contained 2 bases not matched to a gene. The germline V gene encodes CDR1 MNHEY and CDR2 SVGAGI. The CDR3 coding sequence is TGTGCCAGCAGTACGGGACAGGGGGCCACTGAAGCTTTCTTT. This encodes CASSTGQGATEAFF.

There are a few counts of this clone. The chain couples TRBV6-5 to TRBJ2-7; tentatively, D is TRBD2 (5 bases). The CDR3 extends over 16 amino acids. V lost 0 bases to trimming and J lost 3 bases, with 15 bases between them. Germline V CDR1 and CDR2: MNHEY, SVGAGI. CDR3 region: CASSYSRRVGSYEQYF. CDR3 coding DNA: TGTGCCAGCAGTTACTCGAGGCGGGTTGGGAGCTACGAGCAGTACTTC.

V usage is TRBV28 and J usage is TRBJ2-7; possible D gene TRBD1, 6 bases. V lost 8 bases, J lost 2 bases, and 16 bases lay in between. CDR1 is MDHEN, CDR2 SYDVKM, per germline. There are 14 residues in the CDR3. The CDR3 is CASQGTNNPYEQYF. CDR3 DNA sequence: TGTGCCAGCCAGGGGACAAACAATCCCTACGAGCAGTACTTC. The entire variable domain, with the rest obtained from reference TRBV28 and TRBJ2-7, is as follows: DVKVTQSSRYLVKRTGEKVFLECVQDMDHENMFWYRQDPGLGLRLIYFSYDVKMKEKGDIPEGYSVSREKKERFSLILESASTNQTSMYLCASQGTNNPYEQYFGPGTRLTVT.

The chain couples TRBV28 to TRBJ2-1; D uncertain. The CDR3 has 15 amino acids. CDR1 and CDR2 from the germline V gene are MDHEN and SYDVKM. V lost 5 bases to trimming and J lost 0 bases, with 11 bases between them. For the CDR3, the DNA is TGTGCCAGCAGTCCCCGGAGTGCCTCCTACAATGAGCAGTTCTTC. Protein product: CASSPRSASYNEQFF.

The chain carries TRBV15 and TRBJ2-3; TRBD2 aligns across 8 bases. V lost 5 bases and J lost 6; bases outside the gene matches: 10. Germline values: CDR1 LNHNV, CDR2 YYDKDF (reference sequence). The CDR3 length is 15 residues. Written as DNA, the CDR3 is TGTGCCACCAGCGTAAGCGGGAGCGGGGCGGATACGCAGTATTTT. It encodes CATSVSGSGADTQYF.

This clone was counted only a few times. The CDR3 sequence is CASSFGTSRGLEQYF. The CDR3 nucleotides are TGTGCCAGCAGCTTTGGGACTAGTCGGGGACTCGAGCAGTACTTC. This chain connects TRBV5-5 to TRBJ2-7, with TRBD2 matching over 8 bases. V gave up 2 bases and J gave up 6 bases; unmatched junction bases: 10. The germline V gene has CDR1 SGHKS and CDR2 YYEKEE (reference sequence). The CDR3 runs 15 residues.

The CDR3 sequence is CASSLKAGGSNEQFF. The CDR3 DNA reads TGCGCCAGCAGCTTAAAAGCGGGAGGGTCCAATGAGCAGTTCTTC. The genes are TRBV5-1 and TRBJ2-1, with TRBD2 identical over 10 bases. The CDR3 is 15 amino acids. The germline gives CDR1 SGHRS, CDR2 YFSETQ. With 2 bases clipped from V and 6 bases from J, the junction kept 5 bases outside the gene matches.